This T cell receptor (beta chain) was documented in a study of OX40 agonist ivuxolimab in advanced cancers. Anyone with autoimmune disease history or systemic immunosuppression was excluded. On this clone: The target antigen is unknown.

Overall study results and limits: At 0.1 to 3.0 mg/kg and by week 6, clonal expansion occurred in CD4+ and CD8+ blood T cells. Among the lowest levels of clonal expansion were found in partial responders at 0.1-3.0 mg/kg.

Assay used: immunoSEQ multiplex PCR; TCRdb lists only in-frame clones, some missing. In the table there are 50,000 to 55,000 clones, approximately 88% of which are singletons. The material sequenced was CD4+ or CD8+ T cells sorted from blood, taken in a trial of the OX40 agonist ivuxolimab. This TCR was sampled from an adult with an advanced solid tumor such as melanoma, head and neck, liver or kidney cancer.

The CDR3 spells CASSGVLAGGANEQFF. The CDR3 DNA sequence: TGTGCCAGCAGCGGGGTGCTAGCGGGAGGTGCGAATGAGCAGTTCTTC. The chain uses TRBV5-4 and TRBJ2-1; 11 bases agree with TRBD2. V was clipped by 4 bases and J by 7 bases; unmatched bases: 10. Germline CDR1 SGHNT, CDR2 YYREEE (reference sequence). This CDR3 spans 16 amino acids.